This T cell receptor (beta chain) was profiled in a study of technical replicates of blood from a handful of donors. From germline, CDR1 is MDHEN and CDR2 SYDVKM. CDR3 length: 15 residues. V trimming: 5 bases; J trimming: 3 bases; junction bases outside the gene matches: 6. This table comes from immunoSEQ multiplex PCR, and its TCRdb copy is limited to in-frame clones, with some not included. The sample has more than 9,500 clones, 93% seen once. The TCR was taken from a human donor in good health. The sample consisted of PBMCs. V is TRBV28 and J is TRBJ1-5; TRBD1 aligns across 8 bases. The CDR3 region is CASSTGQGLNQPQHF. The CDR3 bases are TGTGCCAGCAGTACCGGACAGGGCCTCAATCAGCCCCAGCATTTT.